This TCR beta chain was observed in a study of beta chain features in type 1 diabetes. Findings and caveats of the study: All four CD4+ subsets from Type 1 diabetes patients carried moderately but significantly shorter TCRB CDR3s.

The entirety of the isolated RNA underwent reverse transcription, so expressed TCRB transcripts were sequenced. This table comes from immunoSEQ multiplex PCR, and its TCRdb copy is limited to in-frame clones, with some not included. The table shows about 220,000 clones, with about a tenth occurring only once. V lost 3 bases, J lost 0 bases, and 6 bases lay in between. The CDR3 has 14 residues. Germline loops: CDR1 SEHNR, CDR2 FQNEAQ (reference sequence). Points on this clone: Its antigen remains unidentified.

This clonotype was obtained from a man younger than 35 in good health. J is TRBJ1-3 and V is TRBV7-9; D remains unclear. Material for sequencing was central memory CD4+ T cells from blood. The CDR3 protein is CASSFTSSGNTIYF. As DNA, the CDR3 is TGTGCCAGCAGCTTTACAAGCTCTGGAAACACCATATATTTT.